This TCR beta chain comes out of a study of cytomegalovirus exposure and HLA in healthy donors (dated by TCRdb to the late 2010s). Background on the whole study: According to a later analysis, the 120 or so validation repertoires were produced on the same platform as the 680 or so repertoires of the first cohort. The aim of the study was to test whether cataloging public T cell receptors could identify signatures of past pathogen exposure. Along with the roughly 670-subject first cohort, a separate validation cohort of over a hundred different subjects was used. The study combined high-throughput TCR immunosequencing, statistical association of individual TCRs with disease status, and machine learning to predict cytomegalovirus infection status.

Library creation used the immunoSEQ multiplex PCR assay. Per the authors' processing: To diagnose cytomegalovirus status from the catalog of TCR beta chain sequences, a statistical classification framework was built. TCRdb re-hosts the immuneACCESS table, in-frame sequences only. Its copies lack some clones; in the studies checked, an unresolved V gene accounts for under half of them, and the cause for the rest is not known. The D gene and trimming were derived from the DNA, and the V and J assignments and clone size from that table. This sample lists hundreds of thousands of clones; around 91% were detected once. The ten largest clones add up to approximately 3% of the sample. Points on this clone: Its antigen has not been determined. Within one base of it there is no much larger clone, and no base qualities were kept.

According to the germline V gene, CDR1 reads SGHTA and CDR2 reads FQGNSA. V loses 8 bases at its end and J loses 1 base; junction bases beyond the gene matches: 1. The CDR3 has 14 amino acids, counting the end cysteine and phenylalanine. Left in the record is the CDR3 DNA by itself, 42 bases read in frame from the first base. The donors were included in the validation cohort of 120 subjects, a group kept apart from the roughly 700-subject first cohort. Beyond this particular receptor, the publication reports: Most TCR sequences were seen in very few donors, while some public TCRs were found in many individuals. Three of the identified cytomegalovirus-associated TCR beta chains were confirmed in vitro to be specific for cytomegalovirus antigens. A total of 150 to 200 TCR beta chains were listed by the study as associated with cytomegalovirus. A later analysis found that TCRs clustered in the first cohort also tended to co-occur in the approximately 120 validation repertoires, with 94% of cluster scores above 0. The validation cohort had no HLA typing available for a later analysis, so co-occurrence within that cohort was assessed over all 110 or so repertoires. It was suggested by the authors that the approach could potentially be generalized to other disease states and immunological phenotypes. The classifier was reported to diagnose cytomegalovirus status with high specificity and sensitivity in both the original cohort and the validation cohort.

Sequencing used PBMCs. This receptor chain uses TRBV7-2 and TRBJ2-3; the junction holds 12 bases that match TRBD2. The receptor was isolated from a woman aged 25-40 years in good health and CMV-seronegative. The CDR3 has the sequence CASGLAGRTDTQYF. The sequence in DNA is TGTGCCAGCGGACTAGCGGGGCGCACAGATACGCAGTATTTT.